Sequencing of this T cell receptor beta chain was carried out in a study of T-cell reconstitution after alpha-beta-depleted transplantation in children. This CDR3 region has 17 residues. Germline V gene sequence: CDR1 SGDLS, CDR2 YYNGEE. Trimming cost V 0 bases and J 1 base, with 14 bases left between them. Using unique molecular identifiers, the investigators prepared the TCRbeta library. TCRdb re-called the PCR reads through MiXCR, storing one row per CDR3 protein. The profile covers roughly 500,000 distinct CDR3 sequences, with about 30% appearing a single time and 2% to 3% taken by the ten largest.

V gene TRBV9 combines with J gene TRBJ2-1; unclear D gene. This TCR was sampled from a human donor who donated a stem cell graft to a child with aplastic anemia. Sequences were derived from PBMCs from the stem cell graft donor, sampled from the stem cell graft. The CDR3 DNA reads as TGTGCCAGCAGCGTAGGTGTGGGGTGGAGATCCTACAATGAGCAGTTCTTC. It translates to CASSVGVGWRSYNEQFF.